This paragraph covers one T cell receptor (beta chain) sequence. Its antigen is not yet known. The input lacks base qualities; no much larger clone sits a single base away. Libraries were made using 5' RACE. The instrument given in TCRdb is NextSeq 500. Unique molecular identifiers were attached to individual cDNA molecules in the TCR library protocol so that sequencing error and PCR bias could be corrected. Sequencing covered both TCR alpha and beta chains, and within each sample the abundances of alpha and beta sequences were tightly co-correlated. From the authors' description of their analysis: Decombinator V4 was used to annotate the V gene, J gene and CDR3 of the TCR sequences. Expanded TCRs were defined as changing significantly between any two time points under a Poisson model with p below 0.0001. Abundances of TCRs were expressed as counts per million after normalisation to the total number of TCRs sequenced in each sample. TRAV1-2 paired with TRAJ12, TRAJ20 or TRAJ33 defined MAIT TCRs, while TRAV10 paired with TRAJ18 defined iNKT TCRs. VDJdb, accessed 1 November 2021, was searched for CMV, EBV and SARS-CoV-2 annotated TCRs, excluding TCRs annotated for multiple antigens. The public sequencing data were trimmed at Q25 with fastp and processed into clonotypes with MiXCR by TCRdb, which kept only in-frame beta chains. Each CDR3 protein gets just one entry, which takes the most common genes and DNA from the rows behind it. TCRdb's processing, not the authors', yielded these V and J calls. For this sample the table gives around 99,000 distinct CDR3 sequences, of which around 10% were detected only once. Approximately 6.9% of the sample is held by the ten biggest clonotypes.

This sample is part of a study of early T cells in non-severe SARS-CoV-2 infection listed by TCRdb under 2021. About the full investigation: Because TCR sequencing was done on bulk RNA from unsorted whole blood, the alpha and beta chains could not be paired.

The CDR3 sequence holds 12 residues, the cysteine and phenylalanine included. Left in the record is the CDR3 DNA by itself, 36 bases read in frame from the first base. V is clipped by 5 bases and J by 4 bases, and the sequence between their germline boundaries is 8 bases long. A case-control design nested within a healthcare worker cohort in London, UK, was used, with weekly nasopharyngeal swab PCR tests and blood sampling performed. Healthcare workers were recruited between 23 and 31 March 2020, during the week of the UK lockdown, and were followed weekly for up to about 15 weeks. The paper as a whole reports these results and caveats: VDJdb matching was skewed toward anti-spike CD8 responses and likely underestimated virus-specific expansions by missing private and CD4 specificities.

The TCR comes from an adult who was a healthcare worker with PCR-confirmed SARS-CoV-2 infection or an uninfected control (not recorded which). Sequenced material: whole blood. The chain joins TRBV12-3 or TRBV12-4 to TRBJ1-2; the D segment cannot be called with confidence. Here is the DNA: TGTGCCAGCAGTAAGGAGGTCTATGGCTACACCTTC. Translation gives CASSKEVYGYTF.